The 22 T cell receptor beta chains below come from one sample, sequenced in a study of blood T cell repertoires in COVID-19 (dated by TCRdb to about 2020). Library creation used the immunoSEQ multiplex PCR assay. TCRdb provides this immuneACCESS table in a form limited to in-frame rearrangements. Some clones are lacking; in checked studies, under half of them reflect an unresolved V gene, and why the rest are absent is not known. The sample table holds 270,000 or so clones, of which 84% were seen once. The ten largest clones take up about 3% of the sample. The specimen sequenced was PBMCs or T cells enriched from blood (not recorded which). The receptors were gathered from a man aged 45-65 years who had recovered from COVID-19.

The chain is built from TRBV28 and TRBJ1-5, with D possibly matching TRBD1 (5 bases). The CDR3 is 13 residues long. Germline lookup yields CDR1 MDHEN and CDR2 SYDVKM. Deletions cut 3 bases from V and 6 bases from J, with 9 bases between. Written as DNA, the CDR3 is TGTGCCAGCAGTTTGTTCAGGGTTCAGCCCCAGCATTTT. This encodes CASSLFRVQPQHF. The variable domain in full, with the rest retrieved from reference TRBV28 and TRBJ1-5, is DVKVTQSSRYLVKRTGEKVFLECVQDMDHENMFWYRQDPGLGLRLIYFSYDVKMKEKGDIPEGYSVSREKKERFSLILESASTNQTSMYLCASSLFRVQPQHFGDGTRLSIL.

The CDR3 loop reads CASSLVGTVYEQYF. The CDR3 DNA follows: TGTGCCAGCAGCTTAGTGGGGACAGTATACGAGCAGTACTTC. This chain links TRBV7-8 with TRBJ2-7, with 7 bases aligning to TRBD1. V trimming: 1 base; J trimming: 4 bases; junction bases outside the gene matches: 4. The CDR3 is 14 residues long. The germline gives CDR1 SGHVS, CDR2 FQNEAQ.

V usage is TRBV7-9 and J usage is TRBJ1-2; tentative D call: TRBD1 (5 bases). Looked up from germline, CDR1 is SEHNR and CDR2 is FQNEAQ (reference sequence). Trimming stripped 5 bases from V and 2 bases from J, with 15 bases between. The CDR3 extends over 15 amino acids. The CDR3 reads CASSLGSTANYGYTF. The CDR3 nucleotides read TGTGCCAGCAGCCTGGGGTCGACAGCCAACTATGGCTACACCTTC.

This clone was counted a single time. The chain employs TRBV12-3 or TRBV12-4 and TRBJ1-5; no firm D call. Trimming shortened V by 0 bases and J by 6 bases, and 6 bases separated the two germline ends. This CDR3 spans 13 amino acids. The CDR3 DNA reads as TGTGCCAGCAGTTTAGCGCGGGGTCAGCCCCAGCATTTT. Translation gives CASSLARGQPQHF.

This clone came up once. The rearrangement joins TRBV4-3 to TRBJ2-1; D is unclear. The CDR3 sequence is 15 residues long. The V end was cut by 3 bases, the J end by 0 bases, with 9 bases between. Looked up from germline, CDR1 is LGHNA and CDR2 is YSLEER. This CDR3 reads CASSHDPSSYNEQFF. CDR3 DNA sequence: TGCGCCAGCAGCCATGACCCTAGCTCCTACAATGAGCAGTTCTTC.

The chain carries TRBV29-1 and TRBJ2-2, with 7 bases fitting TRBD1. The V gene end was trimmed by 6 bases and the J gene end by 3 bases; junction bases not matched to a gene: 4. Per the germline V gene, CDR1 is SQVTM and CDR2 is ANQGSEA. This CDR3 region has 13 residues. The CDR3 loop reads CSVTQGYTGELFF. For the CDR3, the DNA is TGCAGCGTGACACAGGGGTACACCGGGGAGCTGTTTTTT.

The rearrangement links TRBV7-2 to TRBJ1-1; D unresolved. The CDR3 totals 15 residues. Germline CDR1 reads SGHTA; CDR2 reads FQGNSA. The V and J ends lost 0 bases and 7 bases respectively, with 15 bases between them. The CDR3: CASSLAGTPQSEAFF. The CDR3 DNA is TGTGCCAGCAGCTTAGCGGGTACCCCACAGAGTGAAGCTTTCTTT.

The chain couples TRBV5-8 to TRBJ1-2, with D maybe TRBD1 (6 bases). Germline V lookup: CDR1 SGHTS, CDR2 YDEGEE. Trimming pared 5 bases from V and 7 bases from J, leaving 18 bases between. This CDR3 comprises 14 residues. In DNA form, the CDR3 reads TGTGCCAGCAGGGATCACGGGGCAGGGGTTGGCTACACCTTC. Translating it yields CASRDHGAGVGYTF.

This sequence joins TRBV5-8 and TRBJ2-2; tentative D call: TRBD1 (5 bases). Germline V gene lookup returns CDR1 SGHTS and CDR2 YDEGEE. This CDR3 contains 14 residues. The V and J ends lost 4 bases and 8 bases respectively, with 15 bases between them. The CDR3 coding sequence is TGTGCCAGCAGCCGACAGCCCTCCGGGGGGGAGCTGTTTTTT. Protein: CASSRQPSGGELFF.

The chain joins TRBV12-3 or TRBV12-4 to TRBJ1-2, with 8 bases fitting TRBD1. The CDR3 covers 13 residues. J gave up 7 bases and V 3 bases, and 4 bases lay outside the gene matches. The CDR3 DNA sequence: TGTGCCAGCAGTTTGCAGGGGGCAGCTGGCTACACCTTC. As protein: CASSLQGAAGYTF.

This chain uses TRBV13 with TRBJ2-1; 10 nucleotides agree with TRBD2. The V segment lost 0 bases and the J segment 15 bases; nucleotides outside the gene matches: 5. This CDR3 is 13 amino acids long. CDR1 and CDR2 (germline): PRHDT, FYEKMQ (reference sequence). The CDR3 reads CASSLGPSGSRFF. In nucleotides, the CDR3 is TGTGCCAGCAGCTTAGGCCCTAGCGGGAGTCGGTTCTTC.

The chain uses TRBV5-4 and TRBJ2-3; 9 bases agree with TRBD2. The J segment lost 1 base and the V segment lost 4 bases, leaving 4 bases of the junction unmatched. This CDR3 has 15 residues. Germline values: CDR1 SGHNT, CDR2 YYREEE (reference sequence). CDR3 sequence (DNA): TGTGCCAGCAGCCTAGCGGGACCTCGCACAGATACGCAGTATTTT. This sequence encodes CASSLAGPRTDTQYF.

This chain links TRBV7-8 with TRBJ2-3; D unclear. The CDR3 has 11 residues. CDR1 and CDR2 from the germline V gene are SGHVS and FQNEAQ. V was clipped by 1 base and J by 8 bases, with 4 bases between them. This CDR3 reads CASSLVATQYF. The CDR3 nucleotides read TGTGCCAGCAGCTTAGTGGCTACGCAGTATTTT.

The CDR3, as DNA: TGTGCCAGCAGCTTAATGGTCAGAAACTATGGCTACACCTTC. As protein: CASSLMVRNYGYTF. The V call is TRBV13, the J call TRBJ1-2; D is uncertain. The germline gives CDR1 PRHDT, CDR2 FYEKMQ (reference sequence). CDR3 length: 14 amino acids. V was clipped by 2 bases and J by 2 bases, with 9 bases between them.

V is TRBV4-1 and J is TRBJ1-1; TRBD1 is a possible D gene (5 bases). CDR1 MGHRA and CDR2 YSYEKL come from the germline V gene. The V end was cut by 6 bases, the J end by 1 base, with 12 bases between. The CDR3 totals 14 residues. CDR3: CASSPLGQNTEAFF. CDR3 coding DNA: TGCGCCAGCAGTCCTCTCGGACAGAACACTGAAGCTTTCTTT.

This rearrangement joins TRBV6-5 to TRBJ1-6; D is undetermined. The CDR3 length is 14 residues. Between the trimmed V and J ends, which lost 8 bases and 5 bases, there was a span of 13 bases. Germline V gene lookup returns CDR1 MNHEY and CDR2 SVGAGI. CDR3: CASRTLGNNSPLHF. The CDR3 DNA is TGTGCCAGCCGGACCCTCGGGAATAATTCACCCCTCCACTTT.

This clone was seen a few times. The rearrangement links TRBV5-4 to TRBJ1-1; 10 bases are a match to TRBD1. The V and J ends lost 4 bases and 2 bases, in that order; junction bases with no gene match: 5. Per germline, CDR1 SGHNT and CDR2 YYREEE (reference sequence). This CDR3 is built from 15 residues. CDR3 region: CASSPPTGGNTEAFF. CDR3 in DNA: TGTGCCAGCAGCCCCCCGACAGGGGGCAACACTGAAGCTTTCTTT. The entire variable domain, with the rest obtained from reference TRBV5-4 and TRBJ1-1, is as follows: ETGVTQSPTHLIKTRGQQVTLRCSSQSGHNTVSWYQQALGQGPQFIFQYYREEENGRGNFPPRFSGLQFPNYSSELNVNALELDDSALYLCASSPPTGGNTEAFFGQGTRLTVV.

This chain connects TRBV6-5 to TRBJ1-4, with D possibly being TRBD1 (6 bases). This CDR3 region has 14 residues. Germline CDR1 and CDR2: MNHEY and SVGAGI. V was pared by 4 bases and J by 0 bases, with 6 bases between. The CDR3 loop reads CASSWTATNEKLFF. DNA of the CDR3: TGTGCCAGCAGTTGGACAGCAACTAATGAAAAACTGTTTTTT.

The V and J genes are TRBV5-1 and TRBJ1-4; 12 positions match TRBD1. This CDR3 comprises 17 residues. CDR1 SGHRS and CDR2 YFSETQ come from the germline V gene. Trimming removed 5 bases from V and 5 bases from J; junction bases left unmatched: 10. CDR3 region: CASRGGQGANRNEKLFF. The CDR3 DNA reads as TGCGCCAGCAGAGGGGGACAGGGGGCGAACAGAAATGAAAAACTGTTTTTT.

This clone was recorded only once. The V gene is TRBV19, the J gene TRBJ2-5; 11 bases are shared with TRBD2. With V trimmed by 3 bases and J by 3 bases, 3 bases remained unmatched. The CDR3 totals 15 residues. Germline V lookup: CDR1 LNHDA, CDR2 SQIVND (reference sequence). The DNA for the CDR3 is TGTGCCAGTAGTATTGGTAGCGGGGGGGAAGAGACCCAGTACTTC. Amino acids: CASSIGSGGEETQYF. Together with reference TRBV19 and TRBJ2-5, the CDR3 gives the full variable domain: DGGITQSPKYLFRKEGQNVTLSCEQNLNHDAMYWYRQDPGQGLRLIYYSQIVNDFQKGDIAEGYSVSREKKESFPLTVTSAQKNPTAFYLCASSIGSGGEETQYFGPGTRLLVL.

V gene TRBV2 combines with J gene TRBJ1-5; D not certain. CDR3 size: 12 residues. V lost 6 bases, J lost 3 bases, and 6 bases lay in between. Looked up from germline, CDR1 is SNHLY and CDR2 is FYNNEI. CDR3 nucleotide sequence: TGTGCCAGCAGACGAGACAATCAGCCCCAGCATTTT. It codes for CASRRDNQPQHF.

The rearrangement uses TRBV6-5 and TRBJ1-4, with D unresolved. Trimming cost V 0 bases and J 3 bases, with 8 bases left between them. The CDR3 loop spans 15 amino acids. Germline-derived CDR1 and CDR2 are MNHEY and SVGAGI. CDR3 DNA: TGTGCCAGCAGTTACTCCGTTAATGCTAATGAAAAACTGTTTTTT. Protein sequence: CASSYSVNANEKLFF.